This T cell receptor beta chain originates from a study of molecular identifiers for immune sequencing clone quantification. About the study: Split five ways in replicates, RNA from roughly 20,000 or 100,000 naive CD8 cells had four portions sequenced.

TCRdb fed the PCR reads into MiXCR, producing one record per CDR3 protein. Here the sample spans 97,000 or so distinct CDR3 sequences, about 35% being singletons. There are many counts of this clonotype. V shed 3 bases and J 9 bases; nucleotides not matched to a gene: 12. The germline CDR1 and CDR2 sequences are SQVTM and ANQGSEA. The CDR3 extends over 14 amino acids. Sorted inputs of about 19,000 to 1,000,000 cells, with 10%, 30% or 50% RNA, yielded naive CD8 libraries. Sorting was used to obtain naive CD8 T cells (CD8+CD4-CCR7+CD45RA+). The V and J genes are TRBV29-1 and TRBJ2-3, with 7 nucleotides matching TRBD2. This clonotype was obtained from a human donor in good health. Some libraries in this study had Jurkat cell RNA spiked in. The specimen was naive CD8+ T cells from blood, with Jurkat cell RNA spiked in. Subset defined: FACS-sorted CD8+CD4-CCR7+CD45RA+ naive T cells. DNA of the CDR3: TGCAGCGTTGATAGGGGCGCCGGGGAGGGCACGCAGTATTTT. Translated: CSVDRGAGEGTQYF.